A single sample is the source of the 16 T cell receptor beta chains below, sequenced in a study of T-cell reconstitution after alpha-beta-depleted transplantation in children. The TCRbeta library incorporated unique molecular identifiers. TCRdb analysed the PCR reads with MiXCR anew, one entry per CDR3 protein. The sample includes about 610,000 distinct CDR3 sequences, over 9.5% of them seen just once. The sample in question was PBMCs from the stem cell graft donor, obtained from the stem cell graft. These TCRs come from a human donor who donated a stem cell graft to a child with acute myeloid leukemia.

This clonotype was seen a handful of times. The chain is built from TRBV20-1 and TRBJ2-4; 9 bases are shared with TRBD2. This CDR3 spans 16 amino acids. The germline gives CDR1 DFQATT, CDR2 SNEGSKA (reference sequence). CDR3 in DNA: TGCAGCGCCCCCCTAGCGGGACCTATAGCCAAAAACATTCAGTACTTC. Its translation is CSAPLAGPIAKNIQYF.

This clonotype was counted at least ten times. The rearrangement joins TRBV20-1 to TRBJ2-3, with D possibly TRBD2 on 5 matching bases. V was cut by 6 bases and J by 1 base, with 17 bases left in between. CDR1 is DFQATT, CDR2 SNEGSKA, per germline (reference sequence). The CDR3 is 15 residues long. For the CDR3, the DNA is TGCAGTGCCTCCGGACTCGCTTGGGGCACAGATACGCAGTATTTT. Protein: CSASGLAWGTDTQYF.

The CDR3 region has the DNA TGTGCTAGTGGTTTGGCACGGGACAGGGGGCCGAACACTGAAGCTTTCTTT. Residues: CASGLARDRGPNTEAFF. The gene calls are TRBV12-5 and TRBJ1-1; 12 bases map to TRBD1. Per the germline V gene, CDR1 is LGHNT and CDR2 is FRNRAP. The CDR3 runs 17 residues. Trimming took 1 base from V and 1 from J; bases not matched to a gene: 4.

This rearrangement joins TRBV20-1 to TRBJ2-1; 10 bases align to TRBD2. Germline V CDR1 and CDR2: DFQATT, SNEGSKA (reference sequence). This CDR3 is built from 14 residues. The trim removed 6 bases at V and 5 bases at J, leaving 7 bases unmatched. This CDR3 reads CSASSGGVNNEQFF. The CDR3 DNA is TGCAGTGCGTCTAGCGGGGGAGTAAACAATGAGCAGTTCTTC.

The sample holds a few counts of this clonotype. The genes are TRBV27 and TRBJ1-1, with D perhaps matching TRBD1 (5 bases). Germline V gene lookup returns CDR1 MNHEY and CDR2 SMNVEV (reference sequence). Deletions cut 2 bases from V and 6 bases from J, with 16 bases between. The CDR3 length is 15 residues. For the CDR3, the DNA is TGTGCCAGCAGTTTAGGGAACTGGATGGGGCCTGAAGCTTTCTTT. This translates into CASSLGNWMGPEAFF.

This chain uses TRBV5-1 with TRBJ2-5; 12 positions match TRBD1. The CDR3 is 14 amino acids. The J segment lost 4 bases and the V segment lost 4 bases, leaving 2 bases of the junction unmatched. The germline V gene encodes CDR1 SGHRS and CDR2 YFSETQ. CDR3 coding DNA: TGCGCCAGCAGCGGGACAGGGGGCTCAGAGACCCAGTACTTC. It encodes CASSGTGGSETQYF.

The sample holds a few counts of this clonotype. V is TRBV27 and J is TRBJ2-7; 7 nucleotides align to TRBD2. V lost 6 bases to trimming and J lost 3 bases; unmatched junction nucleotides: 11. CDR3 length: 15 amino acids. In germline, CDR1 is MNHEY, CDR2 SMNVEV (reference sequence). The CDR3 reads CASSPETSKDYEQYF. The CDR3 DNA reads as TGTGCCAGCAGCCCTGAGACTAGCAAAGACTACGAGCAGTACTTC.

In its sample, this clonotype was seen many times. The J gene is TRBJ2-7, the V gene TRBV11-2, with 14 bases matching TRBD2. The CDR3 is made up of 17 amino acids. Germline CDR1 SGHAT, CDR2 FQNNGV. V dropped 4 bases and J dropped 2; count of bases not matched to a gene: 7. In nucleotides, the CDR3 is TGTGCCAGCAGCTCCGGGACTAGCGGGAGTTCTCCCTACGAGCAGTACTTC. It encodes CASSSGTSGSSPYEQYF.

J is TRBJ2-5 and V is TRBV20-1; 9 bases match TRBD2. Per germline, CDR1 DFQATT and CDR2 SNEGSKA (reference sequence). The CDR3 extends over 13 amino acids. CDR3 residues: CTAPAGGRETQYF. The CDR3 coding sequence is TGCACCGCCCCGGCGGGAGGGCGGGAGACCCAGTACTTC.

This clonotype came up a few times. V usage is TRBV6-2 or TRBV6-3 and J usage is TRBJ2-3; 11 positions agree with TRBD2. J was trimmed by 1 base and V by 4 bases; bases with no gene match: 10. Germline V gene sequence: CDR1 MNHEY, CDR2 SVGEGT. This CDR3 comprises 18 residues. In DNA, the CDR3 is TGTGCCAGCAGTTCCCGACTAGCGGGGTCCCAGCGCACAGATACGCAGTATTTT. Protein sequence: CASSSRLAGSQRTDTQYF.

With respect to this clonotype: The CDR3 carries no conserved terminal phenylalanine or tryptophan, so it likely arises from a read error. The CDR3 region is CASSQGTAGAKNIQYC. CDR3 in DNA: TGCGCCAGCAGCCAGGGGACCGCCGGAGCCAAAAACATTCAGTACTGC. The V call is TRBV4-3, the J call TRBJ2-4, with D perhaps being TRBD1 or TRBD2 (5 bases each). V lost 3 bases and J lost 0, with 12 bases in between. The CDR3 sequence is 16 residues long. The germline V gene encodes CDR1 LGHNA and CDR2 YSLEER.

This clonotype was seen more than once but under ten times. V is TRBV27 and J is TRBJ2-5; 9 bases are shared with TRBD1. Looked up from germline, CDR1 is MNHEY and CDR2 is SMNVEV (reference sequence). This CDR3 comprises 14 residues. Trimming cost V 5 bases and J 5 bases; bases outside gene matches: 6. The CDR3 reads CASSPQGATETQYF. The CDR3 DNA sequence: TGTGCCAGCAGTCCACAGGGGGCTACGGAGACCCAGTACTTC.

This clonotype was counted at least ten times. The chain employs TRBV10-3 and TRBJ2-1, with 12 bases fitting TRBD2. With 2 bases clipped from V and 8 bases from J, the junction kept 7 bases outside the gene matches. From germline, CDR1 is ENHRY and CDR2 SYGVKD. This CDR3 region has 16 residues. CDR3 residues: CAISEPRTSGNDEQFF. In DNA, the CDR3 is TGTGCCATCAGTGAGCCACGGACTAGCGGGAACGATGAGCAGTTCTTC.

CDR3 bases: TGTGCCATCAGTGGGGGGGCAGGGAATGACGGAAACACCATATATTTT. It is translated as CAISGGAGNDGNTIYF. The genes are TRBV10-3 and TRBJ1-3; weak D call: TRBD1 (6 bases). Germline V gene sequence: CDR1 ENHRY, CDR2 SYGVKD. The V and J ends lost 4 bases and 4 bases respectively, with 17 bases between them. The CDR3 runs to 16 residues.

This clonotype was seen only a few times. The V call is TRBV20-1, the J call TRBJ1-3, with 7 bases fitting TRBD1. Germline CDR1 reads DFQATT; CDR2 reads SNEGSKA (reference sequence). V gave up 6 bases and J gave up 0 bases; unmatched junction bases: 5. The CDR3 runs to 14 residues. The CDR3 region has the DNA TGCAGTGCAGACAGGGAAACCTCTGGAAACACCATATATTTT. Translating it yields CSADRETSGNTIYF.

The chain has TRBV4-2 and TRBJ2-7; 10 bases are a match to TRBD2. Looked up from germline, CDR1 is LGHNA and CDR2 is YNFKEQ. Germline trimming cut 0 bases from V and 9 bases from J; bases unmatched to any gene: 17. The CDR3 totals 18 residues. CDR3 sequence: CASSQDEELAGSPRGQYF. The CDR3 DNA follows: TGTGCCAGCAGCCAAGATGAGGAACTAGCGGGATCCCCCCGGGGGCAGTACTTC.